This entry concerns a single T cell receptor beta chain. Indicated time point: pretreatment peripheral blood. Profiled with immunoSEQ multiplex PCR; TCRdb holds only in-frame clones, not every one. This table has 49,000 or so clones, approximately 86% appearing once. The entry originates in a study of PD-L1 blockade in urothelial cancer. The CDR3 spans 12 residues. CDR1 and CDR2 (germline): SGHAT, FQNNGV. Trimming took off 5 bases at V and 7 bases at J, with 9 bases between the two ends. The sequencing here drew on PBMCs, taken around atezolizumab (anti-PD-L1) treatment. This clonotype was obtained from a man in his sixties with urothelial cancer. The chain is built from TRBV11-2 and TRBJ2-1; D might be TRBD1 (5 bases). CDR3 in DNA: TGTGCCAGCAGCGCCCAGGGAAATGAGCAGTTCTTC. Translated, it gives CASSAQGNEQFF.